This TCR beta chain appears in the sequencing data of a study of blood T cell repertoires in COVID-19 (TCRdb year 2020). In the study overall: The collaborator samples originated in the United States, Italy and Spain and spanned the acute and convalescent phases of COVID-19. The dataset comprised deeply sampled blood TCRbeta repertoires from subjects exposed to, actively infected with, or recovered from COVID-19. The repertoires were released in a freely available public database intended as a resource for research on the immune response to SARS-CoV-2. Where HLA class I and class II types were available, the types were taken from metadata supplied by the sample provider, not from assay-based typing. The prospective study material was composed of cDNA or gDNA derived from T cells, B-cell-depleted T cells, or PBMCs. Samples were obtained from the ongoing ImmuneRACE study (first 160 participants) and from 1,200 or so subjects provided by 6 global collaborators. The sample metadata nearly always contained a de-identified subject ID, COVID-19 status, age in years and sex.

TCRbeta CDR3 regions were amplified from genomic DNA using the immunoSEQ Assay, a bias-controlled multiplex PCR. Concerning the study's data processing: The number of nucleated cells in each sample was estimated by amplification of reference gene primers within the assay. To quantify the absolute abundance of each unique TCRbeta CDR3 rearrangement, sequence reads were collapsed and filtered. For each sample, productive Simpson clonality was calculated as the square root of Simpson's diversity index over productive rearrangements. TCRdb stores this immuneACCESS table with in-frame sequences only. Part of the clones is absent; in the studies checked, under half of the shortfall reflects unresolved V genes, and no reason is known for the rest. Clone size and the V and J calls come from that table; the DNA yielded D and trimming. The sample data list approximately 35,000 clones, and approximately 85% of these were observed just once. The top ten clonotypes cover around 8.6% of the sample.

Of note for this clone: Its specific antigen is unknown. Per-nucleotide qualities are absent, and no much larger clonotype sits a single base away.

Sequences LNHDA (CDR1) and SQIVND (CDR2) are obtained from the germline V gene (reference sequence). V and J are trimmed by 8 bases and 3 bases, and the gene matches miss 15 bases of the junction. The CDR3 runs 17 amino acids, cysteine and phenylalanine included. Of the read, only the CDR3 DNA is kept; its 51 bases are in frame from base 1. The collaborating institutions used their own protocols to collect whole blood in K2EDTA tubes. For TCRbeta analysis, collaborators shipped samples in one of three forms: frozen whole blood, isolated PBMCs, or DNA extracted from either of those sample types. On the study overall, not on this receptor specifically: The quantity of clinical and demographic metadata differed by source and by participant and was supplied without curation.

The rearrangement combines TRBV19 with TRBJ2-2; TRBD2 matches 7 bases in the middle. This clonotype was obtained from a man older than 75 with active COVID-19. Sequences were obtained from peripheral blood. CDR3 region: CASSHLGGGRDTGELFF. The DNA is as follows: TGTGCCAGTTCCCACCTGGGGGGGGGTAGGGACACCGGGGAGCTGTTTTTT.